This T cell receptor beta chain was documented in a study of blood T cell repertoires in COVID-19. Background on the study: Collection of acute and convalescent COVID-19 samples took place in the United States, Italy and Spain. PBMCs, B-cell-depleted T cells, or T cells provided the cDNA or gDNA that made up the material.

Authors' data handling: Estimates of nucleated cell counts were drawn from the amplification of reference gene primers. Clones were read by immunoSEQ multiplex PCR, and TCRdb kept only the in-frame ones, dropping some. The DNA gave D and trimming, while V, J and clone size come from that table. The sample contains 110,000 to 150,000 clones, 88% of which appear only once. The ends were cut back, 0 bases at V and 1 base at J, with 6 bases in the middle. CDR1 and CDR2 from the germline V gene are LGHDT and YNNKEL (reference sequence). The CDR3 length is 14 residues. V is TRBV3-1 (or the pseudogene TRBV3-2) and J is TRBJ1-1, with D unresolved. Sequenced sample: peripheral blood. This TCR was recovered from a man in his 70s with acute or convalescent COVID-19. The DNA of the CDR3 is TGTGCCAGCAGCCAAGAAACGGGGAACACTGAAGCTTTCTTT. Translating gives CASSQETGNTEAFF.